This T cell receptor (beta chain) is drawn from a study of shared clonotypes between healthy human individuals. Regarding this clone: Its antigen is currently unknown.

Measured with immunoSEQ multiplex PCR; TCRdb has only the in-frame clones, and not every one. The sample holds around 2.5 million clones; 90% to 95% are singletons and the top ten take about 0.38%. General observations from the study: Compared with memory subsets, naive subsets generally had larger estimated richness.

Losses at the gene ends were 5 bases for V and 6 bases for J; bases not matched to a gene: 13. Germline values: CDR1 MDHEN, CDR2 SYDVKM. The CDR3 is 19 residues long. The clonotype originates from a man younger than 30 in good health. Some clones in this sample may be carry-over from other donors' samples. The chain couples TRBV28 to TRBJ2-2, with 15 bases matching TRBD2. Input material: naive CD4+ T cells from PBMCs. Subset: CD45RA+ positively selected. The CDR3 sequence is CASSPGLAGGPVLAGELFF. The CDR3 bases are TGTGCCAGCAGTCCAGGACTAGCGGGAGGGCCAGTGTTGGCCGGGGAGCTGTTTTTT.